The 6 T cell receptor beta chains listed next were all sequenced from one sample in a study of beta chain features in type 1 diabetes. Study findings and constraints: TCRB CDR3s were moderately but significantly shorter in Type 1 diabetes patients in all four CD4+ subsets.

The study reverse transcribed the entire isolated RNA, so it sequenced expressed TCRB transcripts. Profiling relied on immunoSEQ multiplex PCR, and the TCRdb table lists in-frame clones only, not all of them. The data contain 630,000 or so clones, about 14% of them singletons. For these receptors, no antigen is known. Sequenced sample: naive CD4+ T cells from blood. The receptor source for this set is a man between 18 and 35 years old with type 1 diabetes.

The chain carries TRBV14 and TRBJ1-2; no firm D call. Per the germline V gene, CDR1 is SGHDN and CDR2 is FVKESK. V lost 5 bases, J lost 4 bases, and 11 bases lay in between. CDR3 length: 13 amino acids. CDR3 coding DNA: TGTGCCAGCAGCTCCTCGGGGAGCTATGGCTACACCTTC. It is translated as CASSSSGSYGYTF.

The V and J genes are TRBV7-3 and TRBJ2-6; D might be TRBD2 (6 bases). The V gene lost 3 bases and the J gene lost 2 bases, with 17 bases spanning the gap. CDR1 and CDR2 (germline): SGHTA, FQGTGA. The CDR3 spans 18 residues. The CDR3 spells CASSFDSTSPPGANVLTF. For the CDR3, the DNA is TGTGCCAGCAGCTTTGACTCTACTAGCCCCCCTGGGGCCAACGTCCTGACTTTC.

V usage is TRBV19 and J usage is TRBJ2-1; perhaps TRBD1 as D (5 bases). CDR1 LNHDA and CDR2 SQIVND come from the germline V gene (reference sequence). This CDR3 contains 13 residues. V lost 0 bases, J lost 14 bases, and 14 bases lay in between. The CDR3 region has the DNA TGTGCCAGTAGTATAGATGCAGGGCCGCCGGAGTTCTTC. Translation gives CASSIDAGPPEFF.

This clone was counted between two and nine times. The chain carries TRBV13 and TRBJ2-7; tentative D call: TRBD2 (5 bases). This CDR3 is 16 amino acids long. Trimming left V 5 bases short and J 3 bases short, with 20 bases between. Germline V gene lookup returns CDR1 PRHDT and CDR2 FYEKMQ (reference sequence). The DNA for the CDR3 is TGTGCCAGCAGCCCCCAAAACCGCGAGGGTAGCTACGAGCAGTACTTC. Amino acid sequence: CASSPQNREGSYEQYF.

This clone showed up just a few times. The chain has TRBV7-9 and TRBJ2-1; the D gene is possibly TRBD1 (6 bases). Germline lookup yields CDR1 SEHNR and CDR2 FQNEAQ (reference sequence). The CDR3 is 14 amino acids. V lost 1 base to trimming and J lost 10 bases, with 14 bases between them. CDR3 sequence (DNA): TGTGCCAGCAGCTTAGAGGCCCCTAGGGGGGAGCAGTTCTTC. Protein: CASSLEAPRGEQFF.

The chain recombines TRBV5-1 with TRBJ1-6; D call uncertain. Trimming removed 1 base at V and 0 bases at J, with 8 bases between. Germline assignment: CDR1 SGHRS and CDR2 YFSETQ. The CDR3 sequence is 16 residues long. For the CDR3, the DNA is TGCGCCAGCAGCTTGAACGCCGGCTCCTATAATTCACCCCTCCACTTT. Translating it yields CASSLNAGSYNSPLHF.